What follows describes a single TCR beta chain. Its antigen remains unknown. The entry originates in a study of vaccination effects on CD4 cells after COVID-19. Germline CDR1 reads LGHDT; CDR2 reads YNNKEL (reference sequence). V was shortened by 1 base and J by 5 bases, with 8 bases between the two germline ends. This CDR3 is built from 13 residues. Using viral peptide pools, the ViraFEST assay grew out antigen-specific CD4+ T cells prior to sequencing. After roughly ten days in culture, the CD4+ T cells were isolated. Recipients of the vaccine had no prior SARS-CoV-2 infection and negative nucleocapsid antibodies. The method was immunoSEQ multiplex PCR; TCRdb's version includes in-frame clones alone and lacks a portion of them. The profile shows 30,000 to 40,000 clones, roughly two thirds of them singletons.

The rearrangement links TRBV3-1 (or the pseudogene TRBV3-2) to TRBJ1-1; D ambiguous. The clonotype was recovered from a human donor who received a COVID-19 vaccine. The sample in question was CD4+ T cells from PBMCs cultured with SARS-CoV-2 spike peptides, obtained before COVID-19 vaccination. CDR3 in amino acids: CASSQGEQTEAFF. For the CDR3, the DNA is TGTGCCAGCAGCCAAGGTGAGCAGACTGAAGCTTTCTTT.